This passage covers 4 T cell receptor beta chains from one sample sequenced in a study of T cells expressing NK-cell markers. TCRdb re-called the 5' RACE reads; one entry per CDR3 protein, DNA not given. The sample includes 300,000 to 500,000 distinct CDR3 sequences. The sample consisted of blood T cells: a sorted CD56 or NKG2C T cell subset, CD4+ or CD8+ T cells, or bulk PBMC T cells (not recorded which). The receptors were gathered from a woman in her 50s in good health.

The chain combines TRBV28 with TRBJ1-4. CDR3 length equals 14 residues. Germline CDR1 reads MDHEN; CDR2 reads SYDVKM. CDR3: CASSPARTNEKLFF.

The CDR3 reads CASSQARLAGGNEQFF. The V gene is TRBV3-1, the J gene TRBJ2-1; without DNA, the TCRdb call of TRBD2 cannot be checked. Per the germline V gene, CDR1 is LGHDT and CDR2 is YNNKEL (reference sequence). The CDR3 loop spans 16 amino acids.

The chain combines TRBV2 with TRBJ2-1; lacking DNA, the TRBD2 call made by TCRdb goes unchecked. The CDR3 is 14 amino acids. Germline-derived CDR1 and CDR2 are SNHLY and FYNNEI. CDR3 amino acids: CASSDLANYNEQFF. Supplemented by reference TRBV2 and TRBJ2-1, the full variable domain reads EPEVTQTPSHQVTQMGQEVILRCVPISNHLYFYWYRQILGQKVEFLVSFYNNEISEKSEIFDDQFSVERPDGSNFTLKIRSTKLEDSAMYFCASSDLANYNEQFFGPGTRLTVL.

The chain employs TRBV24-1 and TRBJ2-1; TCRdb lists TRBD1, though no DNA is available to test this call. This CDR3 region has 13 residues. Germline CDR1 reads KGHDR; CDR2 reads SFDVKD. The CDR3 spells CATSIGDGDEQFF.